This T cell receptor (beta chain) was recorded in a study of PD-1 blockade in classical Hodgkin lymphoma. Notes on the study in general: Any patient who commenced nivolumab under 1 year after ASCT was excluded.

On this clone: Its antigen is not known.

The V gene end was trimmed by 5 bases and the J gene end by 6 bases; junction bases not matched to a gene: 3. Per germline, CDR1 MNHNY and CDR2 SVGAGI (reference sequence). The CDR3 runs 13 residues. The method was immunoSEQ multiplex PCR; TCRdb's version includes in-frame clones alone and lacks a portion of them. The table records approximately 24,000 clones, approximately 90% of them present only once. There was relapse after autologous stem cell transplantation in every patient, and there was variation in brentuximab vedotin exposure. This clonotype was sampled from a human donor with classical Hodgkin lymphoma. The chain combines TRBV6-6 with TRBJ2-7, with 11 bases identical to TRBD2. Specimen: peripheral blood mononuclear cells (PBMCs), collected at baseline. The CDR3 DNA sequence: TGTGCCAGCAGTCCCCTAGCGGGGGGCGAGCAGTACTTC. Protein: CASSPLAGGEQYF.